This TCR beta chain came from a study of T cell changes during pregnancy in multiple sclerosis. TCRdb's table, derived via immunoSEQ multiplex PCR, lists solely in-frame clones and lacks some. The sample lists about 31,000 clones; 80% to 90% were seen once. CDR3 size: 13 residues. Germline loops: CDR1 MNHNY, CDR2 SVGAGI (reference sequence). V was cut by 7 bases and J by 9 bases, with 13 bases left in between. This chain joins TRBV6-6 and TRBJ1-6; weak D call: TRBD1 (6 bases). The TCR originated in a female donor with multiple sclerosis, enrolled in a pregnancy study. The sequencing here drew on CD8+ T cells from peripheral blood mononuclear cells, taken in the first trimester of pregnancy. In nucleotides, the CDR3 is TGTGCCAGCATCCTGACAGGCGGTTCACCCCTCCACTTT. Translating gives CASILTGGSPLHF.